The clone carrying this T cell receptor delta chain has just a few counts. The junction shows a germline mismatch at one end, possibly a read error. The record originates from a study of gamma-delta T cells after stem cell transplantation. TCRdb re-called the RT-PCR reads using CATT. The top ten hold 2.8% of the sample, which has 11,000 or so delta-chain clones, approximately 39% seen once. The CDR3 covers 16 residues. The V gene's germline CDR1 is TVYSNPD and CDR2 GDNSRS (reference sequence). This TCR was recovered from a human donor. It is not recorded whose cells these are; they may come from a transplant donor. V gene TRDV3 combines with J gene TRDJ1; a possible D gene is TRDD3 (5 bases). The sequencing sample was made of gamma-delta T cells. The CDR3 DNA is TGTGCCTGGGGAACCCCGTACTGGCCTTACACCGATAAACCCATCTTT. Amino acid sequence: CAWGTPYWPYTDKPIF. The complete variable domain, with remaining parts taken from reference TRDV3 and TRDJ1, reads CDKVTQSSPDQTVASGSEVVLLCTYDTVYSNPDLFWYRIRPDYSFQFVFYGDNSRSEGADFTQGRFSVKHILTQKAFHLVISPVRTEDSATYYCAWGTPYWPYTDKPIFGKGTRVTVEP.